The 8 T cell receptor beta chains reported below all come from one sample, sequenced in a study of blood T cell repertoires in COVID-19. Here immunoSEQ multiplex PCR was the method, and the copy in TCRdb shows in-frame clones only, minus some. Among about 100,000 clones listed, 80% were seen once. The sample taken for sequencing was peripheral blood. These receptors originate from a woman in her 70s with acute or convalescent COVID-19.

V and J are TRBV29-1 and TRBJ2-7; 10 bases are shared with TRBD2. V lost 4 bases to trimming and J lost 3 bases; unmatched junction nucleotides: 3. Per germline, CDR1 SQVTM and CDR2 ANQGSEA. The CDR3 spans 13 residues. The CDR3 loop is CSVGTSGDYEQYF. The CDR3, as DNA: TGCAGCGTTGGGACTAGCGGTGACTACGAGCAGTACTTC.

The rearrangement uses TRBV6-2 or TRBV6-3 and TRBJ2-7, with D maybe TRBD2 (5 bases). CDR1 and CDR2 from the germline V gene are MNHEY and SVGEGT. The length of the CDR3 is 14 residues. With 0 bases removed from V and 6 bases from J, the gap between germline ends came to 12 bases. The CDR3 sequence: CASSYSEGLGEQYV. The CDR3 nucleotides are TGTGCCAGCAGTTACTCTGAGGGCCTGGGCGAGCAGTACGTC.

This chain connects TRBV19 to TRBJ2-7; 7 bases align to TRBD1. V trimming: 5 bases; J trimming: 8 bases; junction bases outside the gene matches: 9. The CDR3 has 13 residues. Germline V gene data show CDR1 as LNHDA and CDR2 as SQIVND (reference sequence). Here the CDR3 DNA reads TGTGCCAGTAGTCCCGGACAGGCTAAGCAGCAGTACGTC. Translation: CASSPGQAKQQYV.

The V gene is TRBV4-2, the J gene TRBJ2-6; D unclear. Germline CDR1 is LGHNA and CDR2 is YNFKEQ. V shed 2 bases and J shed 0 bases, with 8 bases lying between them. The CDR3 contains 16 residues. The CDR3 sequence is CASSQKQNSGANVLTF. For the CDR3, the DNA is TGTGCCAGCAGCCAAAAACAGAACTCTGGGGCCAACGTCCTGACTTTC.

The chain recombines TRBV14 with TRBJ2-1, with D possibly TRBD1 on 6 matching bases. Per germline, CDR1 SGHDN and CDR2 FVKESK. The CDR3 is made up of 15 amino acids. Trimming took off 4 bases at V and 4 bases at J, with 14 bases between the two ends. The chain's CDR3 is CASSPRDRLYNEQFF. The CDR3 DNA follows: TGTGCCAGCAGCCCACGAGACAGGTTATACAATGAGCAGTTCTTC.

The chain combines TRBV10-3 with TRBJ1-5, with 9 positions matching TRBD1. Germline V gene data show CDR1 as ENHRY and CDR2 as SYGVKD. With V trimmed by 0 bases and J by 6 bases, 3 bases remained unmatched. The length of the CDR3 is 15 residues. The CDR3 region has the DNA TGTGCCATCAGTGAGTCGACAGGGGGAGGTCAGCCCCAGCATTTT. It specifies CAISESTGGGQPQHF.

This clone was found a few times. This chain links TRBV24-1 with TRBJ2-2, with a weak D call TRBD1 (6 bases). The germline V and J ends were trimmed by 4 bases and 2 bases, with 10 bases remaining between them. This CDR3 comprises 15 residues. Per the germline V gene, CDR1 is KGHDR and CDR2 is SFDVKD. Written as DNA, the CDR3 is TGTGCCACCAGTGACCTGGACAGAAACACCGGGGAGCTGTTTTTT. Translation: CATSDLDRNTGELFF.

The CDR3 loop is CASSLGPDSYEQYF. The DNA for the CDR3 is TGTGCCAGCAGCTTGGGTCCGGACAGCTACGAGCAGTACTTC. The rearrangement links TRBV7-3 to TRBJ2-7, with D perhaps matching TRBD1 (6 bases). The CDR3 covers 14 residues. Trimming stripped 3 bases from V and 3 bases from J, with 12 bases between. Germline values: CDR1 SGHTA, CDR2 FQGTGA.